The source of this T cell receptor beta chain is a study of cytomegalovirus exposure and HLA in healthy donors. Study-wide results and caveats: Certain sequence variants were highly shared and formed a cluster, and this cluster was likely a sequencing artifact.

The PCR contained 60 Vbeta and 13 Jbeta primers. Some clones are missing from TCRdb's copy, which holds only in-frame ones; the method was immunoSEQ multiplex PCR. The profile covers some 120,000 clones, with around 75% appearing a single time and 3.1% taken by the ten largest. In the case of this clone: Its antigen is undetermined.

The CDR3 runs to 14 residues. Per the germline V gene, CDR1 is SGHNT and CDR2 is YYREEE (reference sequence). The V gene lost 4 bases and the J gene lost 4 bases, with 12 bases spanning the gap. The TCR sequence derives from a man aged 30 to 45 in good health and CMV-seronegative. V usage is TRBV5-4 and J usage is TRBJ1-3; a possible D gene is TRBD1 (6 bases). Specimen: PBMCs. CDR3 residues: CASSNWGPGNTIYF. In DNA, the CDR3 is TGTGCCAGCAGCAATTGGGGGCCCGGAAACACCATATATTTT.